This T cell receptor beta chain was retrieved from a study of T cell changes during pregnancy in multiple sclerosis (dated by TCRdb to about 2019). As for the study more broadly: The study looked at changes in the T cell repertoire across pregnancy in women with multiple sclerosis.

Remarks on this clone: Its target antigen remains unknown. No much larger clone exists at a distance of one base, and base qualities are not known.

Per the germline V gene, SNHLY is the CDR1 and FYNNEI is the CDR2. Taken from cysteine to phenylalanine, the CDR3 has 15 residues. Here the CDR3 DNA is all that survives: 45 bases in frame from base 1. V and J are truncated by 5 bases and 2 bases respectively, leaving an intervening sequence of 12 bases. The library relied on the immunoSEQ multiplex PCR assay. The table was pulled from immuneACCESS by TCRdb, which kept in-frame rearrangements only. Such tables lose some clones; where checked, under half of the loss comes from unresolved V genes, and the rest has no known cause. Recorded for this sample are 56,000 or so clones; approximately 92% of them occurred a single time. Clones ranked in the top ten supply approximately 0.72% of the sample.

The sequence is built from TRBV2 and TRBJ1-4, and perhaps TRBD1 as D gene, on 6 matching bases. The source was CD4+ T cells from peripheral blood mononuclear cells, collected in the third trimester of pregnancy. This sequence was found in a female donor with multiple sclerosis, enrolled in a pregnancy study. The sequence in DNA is TGTGCCAGCAGTAGGGACACCACGACTAATGAAAAACTGTTTTTT. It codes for CASSRDTTTNEKLFF. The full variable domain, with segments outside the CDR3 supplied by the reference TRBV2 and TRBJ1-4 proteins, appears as EPEVTQTPSHQVTQMGQEVILRCVPISNHLYFYWYRQILGQKVEFLVSFYNNEISEKSEIFDDQFSVERPDGSNFTLKIRSTKLEDSAMYFCASSRDTTTNEKLFFGSGTQLSVL.